The clone carrying this T cell receptor (beta chain) was seen ten or more times. Its antigen is currently unknown. The source of the sample is a study of beta chain features in type 1 diabetes. The study, taken as a whole, reports: When VDJ junctions were examined, type 1 diabetes patients showed fewer insertions and more deletions.

Of the isolated RNA, all was reverse transcribed, and so the sequenced material was expressed TCRB transcripts. Some clones are missing from TCRdb's copy, which holds only in-frame ones; the method was immunoSEQ multiplex PCR. Of about 210,000 clones detected, 11% appear once; the ten largest clones hold approximately 1.5%. Sequenced input: central memory CD4+ T cells from blood. This clonotype was sampled from a man younger than 35 in good health.

The chain's CDR3 is CASSPQLGIQYF. CDR3 bases: TGTGCCAGCAGTCCCCAGCTCGGCATTCAGTACTTC. The chain is built from TRBV2 and TRBJ2-4; no clear D gene. The germline V and J ends were trimmed by 5 bases and 9 bases, with 11 bases remaining between them. The CDR3 has 12 amino acids. Germline V gives CDR1 SNHLY, CDR2 FYNNEI.